The next 22 T cell receptor beta chains were all read from a single sample in a study of OX40 agonist ivuxolimab in advanced cancers. Measured with immunoSEQ multiplex PCR; TCRdb has only the in-frame clones, and not every one. Of 83,000 or so clones listed, approximately 83% are singletons. Specimen: CD4+ or CD8+ T cells sorted from blood, collected in a trial of the OX40 agonist ivuxolimab. Every receptor here comes from an adult with an advanced solid tumor such as melanoma, head and neck, liver or kidney cancer.

V gene TRBV7-2 combines with J gene TRBJ2-1; TRBD2 is a possible D gene (5 bases). The CDR3 loop spans 13 amino acids. Trimming cost V 1 base and J 6 bases, with 7 bases left between them. Germline V gene sequence: CDR1 SGHTA, CDR2 FQGNSA. The DNA for the CDR3 is TGTGCCAGCAGCTTAGATCGGGGCAATGAGCAGTTCTTC. Translating it yields CASSLDRGNEQFF.

The CDR3: CASSREVKDTQYF. The CDR3, as DNA: TGTGCCAGCAGCAGGGAGGTCAAAGATACGCAGTATTTT. The chain employs TRBV2 and TRBJ2-3, with D perhaps matching TRBD2 (6 bases). The germline CDR1 and CDR2 sequences are SNHLY and FYNNEI. This CDR3 contains 13 residues. Trimming pared 6 bases from V and 5 bases from J, leaving 12 bases between.

The gene calls are TRBV6-6 and TRBJ1-2; no definite D call. Trimming shortened V by 1 base and J by 5 bases, and 11 bases separated the two germline ends. Germline V lookup: CDR1 MNHNY, CDR2 SVGAGI (reference sequence). CDR3 length: 14 residues. As DNA, the CDR3 is TGTGCCAGCAGTTACTACCAGTCAGGATATGGCTACACCTTC. Its protein is CASSYYQSGYGYTF.

The gene calls are TRBV4-3 and TRBJ1-1, with 9 bases fitting TRBD1. Germline trimming cut 3 bases from V and 0 bases from J; bases unmatched to any gene: 11. Looked up from germline, CDR1 is LGHNA and CDR2 is YSLEER. CDR3 length equals 18 residues. In DNA form, the CDR3 reads TGCGCCAGCAGCCAGGCGGGGACAGGGAAATTCATGAACACTGAAGCTTTCTTT. Amino acids: CASSQAGTGKFMNTEAFF.

The rearrangement uses TRBV28 and TRBJ2-7; unclear D gene. The CDR3 length is 11 residues. The germline gives CDR1 MDHEN, CDR2 SYDVKM. The V end lost 9 bases, the J end lost 5 bases, and 11 bases lay between the germline ends. CDR3 sequence reads: CASLGFHEQYF. The DNA of the CDR3 is TGTGCCAGTCTAGGGTTCCACGAGCAGTACTTC.

This rearrangement joins TRBV6-5 to TRBJ1-6; D uncertain. The germline V gene encodes CDR1 MNHEY and CDR2 SVGAGI. The CDR3 loop spans 14 amino acids. V was cut by 2 bases and J by 8 bases, with 10 bases left in between. In DNA, the CDR3 is TGTGCCAGCAGTTACGGGCCGAGGCATTCACCCCTCCACTTT. Translation: CASSYGPRHSPLHF.

This clone appeared a single time. The V call is TRBV4-3, the J call TRBJ1-1; D may be TRBD1 (6 bases). Germline V gives CDR1 LGHNA, CDR2 YSLEER. The CDR3 is 14 residues long. Between the trimmed V and J ends, which lost 0 bases and 6 bases, there was a span of 11 bases. CDR3 loop: CASSQDPWTAEAFF. The DNA for the CDR3 is TGCGCCAGCAGCCAAGATCCCTGGACAGCTGAAGCTTTCTTT.

A single count supports this clone. V and J are TRBV10-2 and TRBJ1-6; 7 nucleotides align to TRBD1. V gave up 6 bases and J gave up 5 bases; unmatched junction bases: 4. The length of the CDR3 is 14 residues. The germline CDR1 and CDR2 sequences are WSHSY and SAAADI. CDR3 loop: CASSPTGDNSPLHF. The CDR3 nucleotides are TGCGCCAGCAGCCCAACAGGGGATAATTCACCCCTCCACTTT.

This chain joins TRBV19 and TRBJ2-5; 9 bases are a match to TRBD1. This CDR3 has 14 amino acids. Trimming at V came to 5 bases and at J to 3 bases, leaving 4 bases not matched to a gene. The V gene's germline CDR1 is LNHDA and CDR2 SQIVND (reference sequence). CDR3 amino acids: CASSPRTGEETQYF. In nucleotides, the CDR3 is TGTGCCAGTAGTCCCCGGACAGGGGAAGAGACCCAGTACTTC. Variable domain in full (rest from reference TRBV19 and TRBJ2-5): DGGITQSPKYLFRKEGQNVTLSCEQNLNHDAMYWYRQDPGQGLRLIYYSQIVNDFQKGDIAEGYSVSREKKESFPLTVTSAQKNPTAFYLCASSPRTGEETQYFGPGTRLLVL.

The chain joins TRBV15 to TRBJ2-5; D is unclear. The germline gives CDR1 LNHNV, CDR2 YYDKDF (reference sequence). Trimming stripped 5 bases from V and 1 base from J, with 17 bases between. The CDR3 totals 16 residues. CDR3 sequence (DNA): TGTGCCACCAGCCCACATCTGGGCCGGAGCCAAGAGACCCAGTACTTC. It translates to CATSPHLGRSQETQYF.

V usage is TRBV6-6 and J usage is TRBJ1-1, with a weak D call TRBD1 (5 bases). Trimming stripped 7 bases from V and 4 bases from J, with 16 bases between. This CDR3 has 14 amino acids. Germline CDR1 reads MNHNY; CDR2 reads SVGAGI (reference sequence). The CDR3 loop reads CASTSPGDSTEAFF. CDR3 in DNA: TGTGCCAGCACCTCCCCGGGGGATAGCACTGAAGCTTTCTTT.

The V and J genes are TRBV11-2 and TRBJ1-4; 7 nucleotides line up with TRBD1. This CDR3 spans 13 amino acids. The germline CDR1 and CDR2 sequences are SGHAT and FQNNGV. With 6 bases clipped from V and 6 bases from J, the junction kept 4 bases outside the gene matches. The CDR3 here is CASRRQGDEKLFF. The CDR3 nucleotides read TGTGCCAGCAGGCGACAGGGCGATGAAAAACTGTTTTTT.

The genes are TRBV28 and TRBJ1-1; TRBD1 is a possible D gene (6 bases). The CDR3 covers 16 residues. Germline V gene data show CDR1 as MDHEN and CDR2 as SYDVKM. The V end was cut by 5 bases, the J end by 7 bases, with 23 bases between. The CDR3 nucleotides read TGTGCCAGCAGTGAGACTGGAGGGGGGCGGAGTAATGAAGCTTTCTTT. It encodes CASSETGGGRSNEAFF. Together with reference TRBV28 and TRBJ1-1, the CDR3 gives the full variable domain: DVKVTQSSRYLVKRTGEKVFLECVQDMDHENMFWYRQDPGLGLRLIYFSYDVKMKEKGDIPEGYSVSREKKERFSLILESASTNQTSMYLCASSETGGGRSNEAFFGQGTRLTVV.

The chain combines TRBV9 with TRBJ2-1; D not certain. The CDR3 loop spans 14 amino acids. Germline values: CDR1 SGDLS, CDR2 YYNGEE. Trimming left V 0 bases short and J 7 bases short, with 11 bases between. In DNA form, the CDR3 reads TGTGCCAGCAGCGTAGAACTGGGGTGGAATGAGCAGTTCTTC. Translated, it gives CASSVELGWNEQFF.

The chain is built from TRBV19 and TRBJ1-1; D gene uncertain. The CDR3 has 11 residues. Germline CDR1 is LNHDA and CDR2 is SQIVND (reference sequence). Between the trimmed V and J ends, which lost 8 bases and 2 bases, there was a span of 6 bases. CDR3 sequence reads: CASLGNTEAFF. The CDR3 coding sequence is TGTGCCAGTCTAGGTAACACTGAAGCTTTCTTT. Variable domain in full (rest from reference TRBV19 and TRBJ1-1): DGGITQSPKYLFRKEGQNVTLSCEQNLNHDAMYWYRQDPGQGLRLIYYSQIVNDFQKGDIAEGYSVSREKKESFPLTVTSAQKNPTAFYLCASLGNTEAFFGQGTRLTVV.

V usage is TRBV27 and J usage is TRBJ1-5, with 8 bases identical to TRBD1. Trimming took 2 bases from V and 6 from J; bases not matched to a gene: 3. CDR3 size: 14 residues. CDR1 and CDR2 from the germline V gene are MNHEY and SMNVEV (reference sequence). The chain's CDR3 is CASSLRTGFQPQHF. The CDR3, as DNA: TGTGCCAGCAGTTTAAGGACAGGGTTTCAGCCCCAGCATTTT.

The chain employs TRBV28 and TRBJ2-4; no firm D call. V lost 6 bases, J lost 4 bases, and 13 bases lay in between. The germline V gene encodes CDR1 MDHEN and CDR2 SYDVKM. CDR3 length: 14 residues. The CDR3 spells CASSPTPKKNIQYF. CDR3 nucleotides: TGTGCCAGCAGCCCGACACCGAAAAAAAACATTCAGTACTTC.

The chain has TRBV27 and TRBJ1-2; D perhaps matches TRBD1 (5 bases). The germline CDR1 and CDR2 sequences are MNHEY and SMNVEV (reference sequence). This CDR3 spans 16 amino acids. V dropped 7 bases and J dropped 4 bases, with 22 bases sitting between them. The CDR3 DNA reads TGTGCCAGCACCAGTTCGGGGCGGGTTAGGGGCTATGGCTACACCTTC. Translating gives CASTSSGRVRGYGYTF.

The chain carries TRBV19 and TRBJ1-1; D gene uncertain. Germline CDR1 LNHDA, CDR2 SQIVND (reference sequence). The CDR3 sequence is 15 residues long. Trimming cost V 0 bases and J 1 base, with 9 bases left between them. The CDR3 DNA reads TGTGCCAGTAGTATAGATTTCCCAGGGAACACTGAAGCTTTCTTT. Translated, it gives CASSIDFPGNTEAFF. Variable domain in full (rest from reference TRBV19 and TRBJ1-1): DGGITQSPKYLFRKEGQNVTLSCEQNLNHDAMYWYRQDPGQGLRLIYYSQIVNDFQKGDIAEGYSVSREKKESFPLTVTSAQKNPTAFYLCASSIDFPGNTEAFFGQGTRLTVV.

V is TRBV28 and J is TRBJ1-6; 9 bases fit TRBD1. This CDR3 is 15 amino acids long. Per the germline V gene, CDR1 is MDHEN and CDR2 is SYDVKM. V lost 7 bases, J lost 9 bases, and 10 bases stayed unmatched. CDR3 coding DNA: TGTGCCAGCATTCGACAGGGGGTGGCAGGTTCACCCCTCCACTTT. Its protein product is CASIRQGVAGSPLHF. Filled out from reference TRBV28 and TRBJ1-6, the complete variable domain reads DVKVTQSSRYLVKRTGEKVFLECVQDMDHENMFWYRQDPGLGLRLIYFSYDVKMKEKGDIPEGYSVSREKKERFSLILESASTNQTSMYLCASIRQGVAGSPLHFGNGTRLTVT.

V usage is TRBV7-3 and J usage is TRBJ2-5, with D perhaps TRBD1 or TRBD2 (5 bases each). This CDR3 region has 16 residues. The germline V and J ends were trimmed by 5 bases and 5 bases, with 21 bases remaining between them. Germline V gene sequence: CDR1 SGHTA, CDR2 FQGTGA. The CDR3 protein is CASSAKPRGAGETQYF. The CDR3 DNA is TGTGCCAGCAGCGCTAAGCCGCGAGGGGCGGGTGAGACCCAGTACTTC. The full variable domain, with the rest looked up from reference TRBV7-3 and TRBJ2-5, is GAGVSQTPSNKVTEKGKYVELRCDPISGHTALYWYRQSLGQGPEFLIYFQGTGAADDSGLPNDRFFAVRPEGSVSTLKIQRTERGDSAVYLCASSAKPRGAGETQYFGPGTRLLVL.

The chain uses TRBV10-3 and TRBJ1-1; D ambiguous. Trimming removed 3 bases at V and 2 bases at J, with 7 bases between. Looked up from germline, CDR1 is ENHRY and CDR2 is SYGVKD. The CDR3 contains 13 residues. The CDR3 DNA follows: TGTGCCATCAGTGATTTGCTAAACACTGAAGCTTTCTTT. It is translated as CAISDLLNTEAFF.